This T cell receptor beta chain was observed in a study of identical twins. Study-wide points: In monozygotic twins, models underestimated the sharing of out-of-frame TCR alpha.

Germline CDR1 is SGHDN and CDR2 is FVKESK. The CDR3 runs 15 residues. V was clipped by 1 base and J by 0 bases; unmatched bases: 2. TCRdb ran MiXCR on the 5' RACE reads and lists one entry per CDR3 protein. Here the sample spans about 520,000 distinct CDR3 sequences, less than 25% being singletons. Concerning this clonotype: The antigen is undetermined.

A further study also used this sample, focusing on T cells expressing NK-cell markers. That report notes: HCMV seropositivity characterized seven of the eight sequenced donors, and seronegativity one.

V usage is TRBV14 and J usage is TRBJ1-1; TRBD1 aligns across 7 bases. This TCR was recovered from a woman under 30 in good health. Material for sequencing was CD4+ T cells sorted from blood. In nucleotides, the CDR3 is TGTGCCAGCAGCCAAGGGGGACAGTTGAACACTGAAGCTTTCTTT. Translated, it gives CASSQGGQLNTEAFF.